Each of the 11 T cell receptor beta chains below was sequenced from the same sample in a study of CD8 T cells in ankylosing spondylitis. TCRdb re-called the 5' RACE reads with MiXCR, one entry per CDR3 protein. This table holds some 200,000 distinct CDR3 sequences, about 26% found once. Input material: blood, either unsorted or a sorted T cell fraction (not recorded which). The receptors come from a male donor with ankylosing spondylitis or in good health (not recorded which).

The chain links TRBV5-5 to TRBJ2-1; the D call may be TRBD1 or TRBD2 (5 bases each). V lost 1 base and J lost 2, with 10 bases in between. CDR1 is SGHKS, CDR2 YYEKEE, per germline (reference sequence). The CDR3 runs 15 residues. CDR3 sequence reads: CASSLRDETYNEQFF. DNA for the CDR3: TGTGCCAGCAGCTTGAGGGACGAAACCTACAATGAGCAGTTCTTC.

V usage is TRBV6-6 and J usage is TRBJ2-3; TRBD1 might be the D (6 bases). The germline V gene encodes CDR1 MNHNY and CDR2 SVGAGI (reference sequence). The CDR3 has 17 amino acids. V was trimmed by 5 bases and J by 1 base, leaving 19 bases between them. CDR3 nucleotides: TGTGCCAGCAGTGAGGACAGCGACCATTTAGGCACAGATACGCAGTATTTT. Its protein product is CASSEDSDHLGTDTQYF.

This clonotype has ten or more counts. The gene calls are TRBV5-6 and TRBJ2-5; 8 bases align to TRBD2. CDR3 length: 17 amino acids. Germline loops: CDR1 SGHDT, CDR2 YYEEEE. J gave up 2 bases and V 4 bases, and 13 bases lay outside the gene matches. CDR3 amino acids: CASSIGRGGAHQETQYF. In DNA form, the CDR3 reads TGTGCCAGCAGCATTGGTCGGGGGGGGGCACATCAAGAGACCCAGTACTTC.

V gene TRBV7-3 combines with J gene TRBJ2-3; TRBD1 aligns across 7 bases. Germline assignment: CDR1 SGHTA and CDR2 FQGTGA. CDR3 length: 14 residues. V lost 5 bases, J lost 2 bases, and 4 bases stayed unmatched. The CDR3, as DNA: TGTGCCAGCAGCCTGGACAGGAACACAGATACGCAGTATTTT. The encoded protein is CASSLDRNTDTQYF.

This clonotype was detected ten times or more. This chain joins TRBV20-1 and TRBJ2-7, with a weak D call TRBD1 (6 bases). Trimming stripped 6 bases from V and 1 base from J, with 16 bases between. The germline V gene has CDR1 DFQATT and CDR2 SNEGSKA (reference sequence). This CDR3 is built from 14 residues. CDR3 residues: CSAQKTGASYEQYF. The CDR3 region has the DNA TGCAGTGCCCAAAAGACAGGAGCATCCTACGAGCAGTACTTC.

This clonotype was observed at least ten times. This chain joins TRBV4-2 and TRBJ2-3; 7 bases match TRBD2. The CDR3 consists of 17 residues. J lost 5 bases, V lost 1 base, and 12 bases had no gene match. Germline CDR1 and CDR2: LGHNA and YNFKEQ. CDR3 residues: CASSQVVGGPSQDTQYF. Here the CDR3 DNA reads TGTGCCAGCAGCCAAGTTGTGGGAGGGCCCTCTCAAGATACGCAGTATTTT.

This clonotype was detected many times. CDR3 sequence: CASRPSGSRGYNEQFF. CDR3 DNA: TGTGCCAGCAGGCCTAGCGGGAGTAGGGGCTACAATGAGCAGTTCTTC. The rearrangement joins TRBV2 to TRBJ2-1; TRBD2 agrees at 10 bases. V was pared by 6 bases and J by 3 bases, with 8 bases of the junction left unmatched. The CDR3 has 16 residues. Per germline, CDR1 SNHLY and CDR2 FYNNEI. The variable domain in full, completed from reference TRBV2 and TRBJ2-1, reads EPEVTQTPSHQVTQMGQEVILRCVPISNHLYFYWYRQILGQKVEFLVSFYNNEISEKSEIFDDQFSVERPDGSNFTLKIRSTKLEDSAMYFCASRPSGSRGYNEQFFGPGTRLTVL.

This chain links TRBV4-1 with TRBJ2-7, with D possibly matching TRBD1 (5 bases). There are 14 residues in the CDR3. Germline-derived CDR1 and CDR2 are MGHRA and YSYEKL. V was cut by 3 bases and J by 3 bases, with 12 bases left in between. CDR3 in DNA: TGCGCCAGCAGCCACGCTGGACAAGTCTACGAGCAGTACTTC. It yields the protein CASSHAGQVYEQYF.

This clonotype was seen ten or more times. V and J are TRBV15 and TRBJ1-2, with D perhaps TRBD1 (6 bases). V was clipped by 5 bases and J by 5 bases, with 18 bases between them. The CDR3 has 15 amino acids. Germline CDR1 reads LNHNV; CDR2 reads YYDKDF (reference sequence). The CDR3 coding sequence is TGTGCCACCAGCCCTATCGGGGGCCAGGTGTATGGCTACACCTTC. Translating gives CATSPIGGQVYGYTF.

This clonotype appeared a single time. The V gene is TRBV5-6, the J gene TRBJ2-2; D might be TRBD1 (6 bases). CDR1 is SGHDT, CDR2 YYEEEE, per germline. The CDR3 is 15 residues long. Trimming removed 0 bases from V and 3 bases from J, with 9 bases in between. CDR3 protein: CASSLDRVDTGELFF. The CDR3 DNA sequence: TGTGCCAGCAGCTTGGACAGGGTCGACACCGGGGAGCTGTTTTTT.

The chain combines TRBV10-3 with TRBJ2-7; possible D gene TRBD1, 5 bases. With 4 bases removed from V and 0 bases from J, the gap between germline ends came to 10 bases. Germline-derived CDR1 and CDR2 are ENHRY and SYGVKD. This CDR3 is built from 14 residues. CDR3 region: CAISGKDNSYEQYF. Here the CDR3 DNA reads TGTGCCATCAGTGGCAAGGACAACTCCTACGAGCAGTACTTC.